The source of this T cell receptor (beta chain) is a study of human T cells and chemical hapten exposure. The time point denotes: patch test 2, 6 weeks after DPC sensitization. Regarding treatment: therapeutic diphenylcyclopropenone sensitization with weekly scalp DPC. Trimming took 3 bases from V and 5 from J, leaving 6 bases between them. The V gene's germline CDR1 is SQVTM and CDR2 ANQGSEA. The CDR3 has 11 amino acids. TCRdb reprocessed the RACE reads via MiXCR and lists one record per CDR3 protein. The repertoire holds about 82,000 distinct CDR3 sequences, with 5% to 8.5% as singletons. Study conclusions and caveats: With patch test score, the counts of PT1 expanded TCRs showed a positive correlation.

This clonotype was detected many times. Its target is not known. The J gene is TRBJ2-3, the V gene TRBV29-1; no clear D gene. Here the sequenced sample was whole blood, taken in connection with sensitization to the hapten diphenylcyclopropenone (DPC). The TCR sequence derives from a woman in her 30s with alopecia areata. Some clones in this sample may be carry-over from other donors' samples. CDR3: CSVETRDTQYF. DNA for the CDR3: TGCAGCGTTGAGACAAGAGATACGCAGTATTTT.